Listed below are T cell receptor beta chains from one sample, sequenced in a study of OX40 agonist ivuxolimab in advanced cancers. The method was immunoSEQ multiplex PCR; TCRdb's version includes in-frame clones alone and lacks a portion of them. The sample contains approximately 62,000 clones, approximately 92% of which appear only once. Sequences were derived from CD4+ or CD8+ T cells sorted from blood, sampled in a trial of the OX40 agonist ivuxolimab. These receptors all stem from an adult with an advanced solid tumor such as melanoma, head and neck, liver or kidney cancer. The CDR3 runs from the conserved cysteine through the conserved F or W. D genes are given only for firm matches. A clone size is listed for some rows: how often the clone was seen (once, few, many), or a class if it is expanded.

CASSQDGPGLAGAYEQYF,TGCGCCAGCAGCCAAGATGGGCCCGGACTAGCGGGGGCCTACGAGCAGTACTTC,TRBV4-1,TRBJ2-7,TRBD2,-
CASSQASSRELFF,TGCGCCAGCAGCCAAGCTTCTAGCAGGGAGCTGTTTTTT,TRBV4-1,TRBJ2-2,-,-
CASSQGQGANEQFF,TGCGCCAGCAGCCAAGGACAGGGGGCGAATGAGCAGTTCTTC,TRBV4-1,TRBJ2-1,TRBD1,-
CASTTAESQPQHF,TGTGCCAGCACCACGGCTGAGTCTCAGCCCCAGCATTTT,TRBV6-6,TRBJ1-5,-,-
CSVVPSLAGEQFF,TGCAGCGTTGTTCCTTCCCTCGCTGGTGAGCAGTTCTTC,TRBV29-1,TRBJ2-1,-,-
CASSLGPGGPEETQYF,TGTGCCAGCAGCTTGGGTCCGGGAGGGCCGGAAGAGACCCAGTACTTC,TRBV7-8,TRBJ2-5,TRBD2,-
CASRTGTDPTNEQFF,TGCGCCAGCAGGACCGGGACAGATCCCACCAATGAGCAGTTCTTC,TRBV10-1,TRBJ2-1,TRBD1,-
CASSYRSGGPTYEQYF,TGTGCCAGCAGTTACCGATCAGGGGGACCGACCTACGAGCAGTACTTC,TRBV6-5,TRBJ2-7,TRBD1,-
CASSQDSRRGAAYNEQFF,TGTGCCAGCAGCCAAGATAGTCGCCGAGGGGCAGCTTACAATGAGCAGTTCTTC,TRBV14,TRBJ2-1,-,-
CASSQGISGQGAFVQFF,TGCGCCAGCAGCCAAGGGATTTCGGGACAGGGGGCTTTCGTGCAGTTCTTC,TRBV4-1,TRBJ2-1,TRBD1,-
CASSPGQAFYGYTF,TGTGCCAGCAGCCCGGGACAGGCATTCTATGGCTACACCTTC,TRBV5-6,TRBJ1-2,TRBD1,-
CASSVGAGVSYNEQFF,TGTGCCAGCAGCGTAGGAGCGGGAGTGTCCTACAATGAGCAGTTCTTC,TRBV9,TRBJ2-1,TRBD2,-
CASSLGGEQFF,TGTGCCAGTAGTCTGGGAGGTGAGCAGTTCTTC,TRBV19,TRBJ2-1,-,once
CASSPLPGEGNEKLFF,TGTGCCAGCAGCCCACTCCCAGGGGAGGGTAATGAAAAACTGTTTTTT,TRBV5-5,TRBJ1-4,-,-
CATSDRIAYEQYF,TGTGCCACCAGCGACCGGATAGCTTACGAGCAGTACTTC,TRBV15,TRBJ2-7,-,-
CASSFRPDRGDNEQYF,TGTGCCAGCAGCTTCCGTCCTGACAGGGGTGACAACGAGCAGTACTTC,TRBV7-7,TRBJ2-7,TRBD1,once
CASSLVSREQYF,TGTGCCAGCAGCTTAGTCAGTCGCGAGCAGTACTTC,TRBV11-2,TRBJ2-7,-,-
CASSLTGNTEAFF,TGTGCCAGCAGCTTGACAGGGAACACTGAAGCTTTCTTT,TRBV5-4,TRBJ1-1,-,-
CASSQGTGDNSPLHF,TGTGCCAGCAGTCAAGGGACAGGAGATAATTCACCCCTCCACTTT,TRBV6-6,TRBJ1-6,TRBD1,-
CASSETISSEQYF,TGTGCCAGCAGTGAAACGATCAGCTCCGAGCAGTACTTC,TRBV6-4,TRBJ2-7,-,-
CASSPDAGLLATTQYF,TGTGCCAGTAGTCCAGATGCGGGGCTACTAGCTACGACGCAGTACTTC,TRBV19,TRBJ2-7,-,-
CASSSQTPAGNHGYTF,TGTGCCAGCAGCTCCCAGACACCGGCAGGGAACCATGGCTACACCTTC,TRBV7-9,TRBJ1-2,-,few
CSFYVGVSYNEQFF,TGCAGCTTCTACGTGGGCGTCTCCTACAATGAGCAGTTCTTC,TRBV29-1,TRBJ2-1,-,-
CASSYAGWETQYF,TGTGCCAGCAGTTACGCAGGGTGGGAGACCCAGTACTTC,TRBV6-5,TRBJ2-5,-,few
CASSGERGIQYF,TGTGCCAGCAGCGGTGAGAGGGGGATTCAGTACTTC,TRBV9,TRBJ2-4,-,-
CASSYRGTGNTIYF,TGTGCCAGCAGTTACAGGGGAACTGGAAACACCATATATTTT,TRBV5-4,TRBJ1-3,TRBD1,-
CASSSGLAGVETQYF,TGTGCCAGCAGCTCGGGACTAGCGGGAGTAGAGACCCAGTACTTC,TRBV7-3,TRBJ2-5,TRBD2,-
CASSAGGGNYNEQFF,TGTGCCAGCAGCGCGGGCGGGGGCAACTACAATGAGCAGTTCTTC,TRBV9,TRBJ2-1,-,-
CASSYSSGQINTEAFF,TGTGCCAGCAGTTACTCCTCGGGACAGATAAACACTGAAGCTTTCTTT,TRBV6-5,TRBJ1-1,TRBD1,-
CASSWGGVSEQYF,TGTGCCAGCAGCTGGGGGGGAGTATCCGAGCAGTACTTC,TRBV7-3,TRBJ2-7,TRBD2,-
CASADVTSYNEQFF,TGTGCCAGCGCGGACGTGACGTCCTACAATGAGCAGTTCTTC,TRBV18,TRBJ2-1,-,-
CASSILDSSYNEQFF,TGTGCCAGTAGTATTCTTGACAGCTCCTACAATGAGCAGTTCTTC,TRBV19,TRBJ2-1,-,-
CSVVPGEETQYF,TGCAGCGTTGTTCCGGGGGAAGAGACCCAGTACTTC,TRBV29-1,TRBJ2-5,-,-
CASSLILGQNNEQFF,TGTGCCAGCAGCTTGATCCTAGGACAGAACAATGAGCAGTTCTTC,TRBV11-2,TRBJ2-1,-,-
CASSLTGELFF,TGTGCCAGCAGTTTAACCGGGGAGCTGTTTTTT,TRBV27,TRBJ2-2,-,few
CASSPGNTEAFF,TGTGCCAGCTCACCAGGGAACACTGAAGCTTTCTTT,TRBV18,TRBJ1-1,-,-
CASSESPTDTEAFF,TGTGCCAGCAGTGAAAGCCCGACAGACACTGAAGCTTTCTTT,TRBV2,TRBJ1-1,-,-
CASSSYDRANTGELFF,TGTGCCAGCAGCTCATACGACAGGGCGAACACCGGGGAGCTGTTTTTT,TRBV11-1,TRBJ2-2,TRBD1,-
CASSVGGTAAYEQYF,TGTGCCAGCAGCGTGGGGGGGACGGCTGCCTACGAGCAGTACTTC,TRBV9,TRBJ2-7,TRBD2,few
CASSQEDRAYNSPLHF,TGTGCCAGCAGCCAAGAGGACAGGGCTTATAATTCACCCCTCCACTTT,TRBV4-2,TRBJ1-6,TRBD1,once
CASSGPGELNTGELFF,TGTGCCAGCAGCGGCCCCGGGGAATTGAACACCGGGGAGCTGTTTTTT,TRBV7-9,TRBJ2-2,-,-
CASSLGLAGANEQFF,TGTGCCAGCAGCTTAGGACTAGCGGGGGCTAATGAGCAGTTCTTC,TRBV13,TRBJ2-1,TRBD2,-
CASSLEGTRGRETQYF,TGTGCCAGCAGCTTAGAGGGGACTAGGGGACGAGAGACCCAGTACTTC,TRBV7-3,TRBJ2-5,TRBD2,-
CASSVLGNTEAFF,TGTGCCAGCAGTGTTTTGGGGAACACTGAAGCTTTCTTT,TRBV6-1,TRBJ1-1,-,-
CASSVAGYGYTF,TGTGCCAGCAGCGTAGCAGGGTATGGCTACACCTTC,TRBV9,TRBJ1-2,-,-
CASGGGYEQYF,TGTGCCAGTGGGGGGGGCTACGAGCAGTACTTC,TRBV19,TRBJ2-7,TRBD2,-
CAIPGQGVTYEQYF,TGTGCCATACCGGGACAGGGGGTCACCTACGAGCAGTACTTC,TRBV11-3,TRBJ2-7,TRBD1,-
CASSPGQGSSLTYNSPLHF,TGCGCCAGCAGCCCGGGACAGGGTAGTAGTTTGACCTATAATTCACCCCTCCACTTT,TRBV4-1,TRBJ1-6,TRBD1,-